The 15 T cell receptor beta chains presented below share a single source sample, sequenced in a study of T cells in Graves' hyperthyroidism and ophthalmopathy. The TCR beta CDR3 regions underwent amplification using RNA transcripts as the source. TCR CDR3 regions were first amplified by RT-PCR with HTBI primers. MiXCR was run by TCRdb on the multiplex PCR reads, yielding one entry per CDR3 protein. Of about 600,000 distinct CDR3 sequences in the sample, roughly a sixth are singletons; the top ten hold around 3.3%. Sequencing input: blood. The origin of the receptors is a woman aged 40-49 years with Graves' ophthalmopathy.

This clonotype was found many times. The chain employs TRBV28 and TRBJ2-3; D is possibly TRBD1 (5 bases). Germline values: CDR1 MDHEN, CDR2 SYDVKM. The V and J ends lost 0 bases and 0 bases respectively, with 10 bases between them. The CDR3 has 16 residues. CDR3 coding DNA: TGTGCCAGCAGTTTATGGACAGTCCTTAGCACAGATACGCAGTATTTT. Translated: CASSLWTVLSTDTQYF.

This clonotype occurred many times. V usage is TRBV11-2 and J usage is TRBJ1-6; possibly TRBD1 for D (6 bases). Trimming stripped 8 bases from V and 0 bases from J, with 14 bases between. This CDR3 contains 16 residues. The V gene's germline CDR1 is SGHAT and CDR2 FQNNGV. The CDR3 loop reads CASARGGSSYNSPLHF. Written as DNA, the CDR3 is TGTGCCAGCGCTCGAGGGGGGAGCTCCTATAATTCACCCCTCCACTTT.

This clonotype was observed many times. The chain has TRBV3-1 and TRBJ2-3; 9 bases fit TRBD1. CDR3 length: 15 residues. The germline V gene encodes CDR1 LGHDT and CDR2 YNNKEL (reference sequence). J lost 4 bases, V lost 1 base, and 3 bases had no gene match. CDR3 amino acids: CASSQGNRGPDTQYF. The CDR3 DNA is TGTGCCAGCAGCCAAGGGAACAGGGGGCCAGATACGCAGTATTTT.

This clonotype has only a few counts. This rearrangement joins TRBV4-1 to TRBJ1-4; D is perhaps TRBD1 (5 bases). From germline, CDR1 is MGHRA and CDR2 YSYEKL. This CDR3 contains 12 residues. V lost 8 bases to trimming and J lost 8 bases, with 12 bases between them. The CDR3 protein is CASQGNGEKLFF. CDR3 coding DNA: TGCGCCAGCCAGGGCAATGGCGAAAAACTGTTTTTT.

The gene calls are TRBV6-1 and TRBJ1-3; D is perhaps TRBD1 (6 bases). Germline-derived CDR1 and CDR2 are MNHNS and SASEGT. Trimming removed 11 bases at V and 4 bases at J, with 9 bases between. The CDR3 is 11 amino acids. The CDR3, as DNA: TGTGCCGGGGGCACAGGAAACACCATATATTTT. It translates to CAGGTGNTIYF.

On this clonotype itself: Since a much larger clone is just one base distant, this may be a read error. As the CDR3 is not closed by the conserved phenylalanine or tryptophan, this likely results from a read error. This rearrangement joins TRBV28 to TRBJ1-1; no clear D. The germline gives CDR1 MDHEN, CDR2 SYDVKM. V was shortened by 7 bases and J by 2 bases, with 20 bases between the two germline ends. The CDR3 is 16 amino acids. The CDR3 region is CASTPTVGSRNTEAFS. The CDR3, as DNA: TGTGCCAGCACTCCTACAGTGGGCTCAAGAAACACTGAAGCTTTCTCT.

The table lists this clonotype with a few counts. The V gene is TRBV12-3 or TRBV12-4, the J gene TRBJ2-7; the match to TRBD2 covers 10 bases. The ends lost 6 bases at V and 2 bases at J; junction bases unmatched: 7. The CDR3 totals 15 residues. As DNA, the CDR3 is TGTGCCAGCAGACCCGGACTAGCGGCGACCTACGAGCAGTACTTC. Its translation: CASRPGLAATYEQYF.

This clonotype was counted ten times or more. The chain carries TRBV2 and TRBJ2-1, with TRBD1 matching over 8 bases. The J segment lost 7 bases and the V segment lost 10 bases, leaving 3 bases of the junction unmatched. There are 11 residues in the CDR3. Germline CDR1 and CDR2: SNHLY and FYNNEI. CDR3 residues: CATQGANEQFF. Written as DNA, the CDR3 is TGTGCCACCCAGGGGGCTAATGAGCAGTTCTTC.

The J gene is TRBJ1-2, the V gene TRBV9; D unresolved. V was trimmed by 0 bases and J by 3 bases, leaving 18 bases between them. This CDR3 is 17 amino acids long. CDR1 and CDR2 from the germline V gene are SGDLS and YYNGEE. CDR3 nucleotide sequence: TGTGCCAGCAGCGTAGATGGGCTGAGTGTCAACTACTATGGCTACACCTTC. Encoded protein: CASSVDGLSVNYYGYTF.

This clonotype was observed a handful of times. J is TRBJ1-5 and V is TRBV19; D not resolved. The CDR3 extends over 16 amino acids. Per the germline V gene, CDR1 is LNHDA and CDR2 is SQIVND (reference sequence). The germline V and J ends were trimmed by 8 bases and 0 bases, with 17 bases remaining between them. CDR3 protein: CASRPPDGYSNQPQHF. The CDR3 DNA is TGTGCCAGTCGACCCCCGGACGGTTATAGCAATCAGCCCCAGCATTTT.

As concerns this clonotype: One base away lies a much larger clone, so this may be a sequencing read error. The chain uses TRBV6-1 and TRBJ1-5; a weak D match, TRBD1 (5 bases). CDR1 and CDR2 from the germline V gene are MNHNS and SASEGT. There are 13 residues in the CDR3. V was trimmed by 8 bases and J by 0 bases, leaving 8 bases between them. CDR3 loop: CASGGVSNQPQHF. In DNA, the CDR3 is TGTGCCAGCGGGGGGGTTAGCAATCAGCCCCAGCATTTT.

V and J are TRBV29-1 and TRBJ2-7, with TRBD1 identical over 7 bases. The CDR3 loop spans 13 amino acids. CDR1 and CDR2 from the germline V gene are SQVTM and ANQGSEA. V lost 7 bases, J lost 4 bases, and 10 bases stayed unmatched. CDR3 bases: TGCAGCGCCACAGGGGATATTTTATACGAGCAGTACTTC. The encoded protein is CSATGDILYEQYF.

A note on this clonotype: A much larger clone lies a single base off, so this may be a read error. V usage is TRBV5-1 and J usage is TRBJ1-2; maybe TRBD1 (6 bases). Germline V gene data show CDR1 as SGHRS and CDR2 as YFSETQ. This CDR3 is 15 amino acids long. CDR3 region: CTSSFRGPTNYGYTF. The CDR3 nucleotides are TGCACCAGCAGCTTCAGGGGACCCACTAACTATGGCTACACCTTC.

This clonotype came up a few times. The chain carries TRBV19 and TRBJ1-5, with D possibly matching TRBD1 (6 bases). This CDR3 is built from 15 residues. From germline, CDR1 is LNHDA and CDR2 SQIVND (reference sequence). V lost 4 bases and J 3 bases, leaving 13 bases between the germline ends. The CDR3 is CASSKDRSLNQPQHF. The CDR3 DNA sequence: TGTGCCAGTAGTAAAGACAGGAGCCTCAATCAGCCCCAGCATTTT.

This clonotype was seen many times. V gene TRBV24-1 combines with J gene TRBJ1-1, with no clear D. The CDR3 is made up of 15 amino acids. V lost 2 bases and J 0 bases, leaving 9 bases between the germline ends. The germline CDR1 and CDR2 sequences are KGHDR and SFDVKD. Here the CDR3 reads CATSDSRRMNTEAFF. The DNA for the CDR3 is TGTGCCACCAGTGATTCAAGACGGATGAACACTGAAGCTTTCTTT.